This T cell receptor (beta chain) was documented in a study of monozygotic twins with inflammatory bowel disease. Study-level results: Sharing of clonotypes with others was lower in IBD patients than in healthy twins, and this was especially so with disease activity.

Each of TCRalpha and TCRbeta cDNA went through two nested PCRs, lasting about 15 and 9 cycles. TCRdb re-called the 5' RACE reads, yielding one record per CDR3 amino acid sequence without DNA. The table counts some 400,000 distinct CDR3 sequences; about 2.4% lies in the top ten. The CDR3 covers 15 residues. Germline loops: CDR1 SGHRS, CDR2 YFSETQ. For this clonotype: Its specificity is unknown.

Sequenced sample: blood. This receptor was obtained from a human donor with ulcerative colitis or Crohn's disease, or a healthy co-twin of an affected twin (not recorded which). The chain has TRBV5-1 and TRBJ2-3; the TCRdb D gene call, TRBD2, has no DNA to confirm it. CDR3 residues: CAAGEGPGLTDTQYF.